The next 16 T cell receptor beta chains were all read from a single sample in a study of T cell clones after liver transplantation. The assay was immunoSEQ multiplex PCR, and TCRdb's table has in-frame clones only and misses some. The sample lists fewer than 85,000 clones, approximately 80% occurring once. The input for sequencing was CD4+ T cells from blood, taken 12 months after liver transplant. The receptors derive from a human patient who received a liver transplant. A share of the T cells may be of graft donor origin.

The chain couples TRBV5-1 to TRBJ1-3; no firm D call. V dropped 4 bases and J dropped 0 bases, with 8 bases sitting between them. CDR1 is SGHRS, CDR2 YFSETQ, per germline. CDR3 length equals 14 residues. In nucleotides, the CDR3 is TGCGCCAGCAGCGATCCGGGCTCTGGAAACACCATATATTTT. Its translation: CASSDPGSGNTIYF. The complete variable domain, with remaining parts taken from reference TRBV5-1 and TRBJ1-3, reads KAGVTQTPRYLIKTRGQQVTLSCSPISGHRSVSWYQQTPGQGLQFLFEYFSETQRNKGNFPGRFSGRQFSNSRSEMNVSTLELGDSALYLCASSDPGSGNTIYFGEGSWLTVV.

This chain joins TRBV5-1 and TRBJ1-2, with no clear D. CDR1 SGHRS and CDR2 YFSETQ come from the germline V gene. Trimming cost V 4 bases and J 7 bases, with 17 bases left between them. There are 14 residues in the CDR3. The CDR3 here is CASSAQVSGGGYTF. CDR3 DNA: TGCGCCAGCAGCGCCCAGGTCTCGGGAGGTGGCTACACCTTC. The variable domain in full, with the rest retrieved from reference TRBV5-1 and TRBJ1-2, is KAGVTQTPRYLIKTRGQQVTLSCSPISGHRSVSWYQQTPGQGLQFLFEYFSETQRNKGNFPGRFSGRQFSNSRSEMNVSTLELGDSALYLCASSAQVSGGGYTFGSGTRLTVV.

This rearrangement joins TRBV11-2 to TRBJ1-1; the D is unclear. This CDR3 is built from 14 residues. V was cut by 1 base and J by 1 base, with 7 bases left in between. Germline CDR1 is SGHAT and CDR2 is FQNNGV. For the CDR3, the DNA is TGTGCCAGCAGCTTAGGAGGGCCGAACACTGAAGCTTTCTTT. Protein: CASSLGGPNTEAFF.

This clone turned up a few times. The CDR3 DNA follows: TGTGCCAGCAGCTCATTCTCTTGGGGGGCTGGAAACACCATATATTTT. It specifies CASSSFSWGAGNTIYF. The chain combines TRBV7-2 with TRBJ1-3; TRBD1 is a possible D gene (5 bases). Germline V gene sequence: CDR1 SGHTA, CDR2 FQGNSA. The ends were cut back, 4 bases at V and 2 bases at J, with 15 bases in the middle. The CDR3 covers 16 residues.

The genes are TRBV27 and TRBJ2-2, with D perhaps TRBD1 (5 bases). The V and J ends lost 8 bases and 1 base respectively, with 14 bases between them. Germline V lookup: CDR1 MNHEY, CDR2 SMNVEV (reference sequence). This CDR3 has 15 amino acids. The CDR3 nucleotides read TGTGCCAGCGGGTCGAACAGGCTGAACACCGGGGAGCTGTTTTTT. Protein product: CASGSNRLNTGELFF.

The chain carries TRBV15 and TRBJ1-4; D gene ambiguous. V shed 2 bases and J shed 5 bases, with 15 bases lying between them. The CDR3 length is 16 residues. Germline V gene lookup returns CDR1 LNHNV and CDR2 YYDKDF (reference sequence). The CDR3 sequence is CATSRPYSVRNEKLFF. DNA for the CDR3: TGTGCCACCAGCAGACCCTACAGCGTCCGCAATGAAAAACTGTTTTTT.

This clone was picked up a small number of times. The rearrangement uses TRBV14 and TRBJ1-2, with 7 bases lining up with TRBD1. This CDR3 comprises 13 residues. CDR1 is SGHDN and CDR2 is FVKESK in the germline V gene. Losses at the gene ends were 5 bases for V and 8 bases for J; bases not matched to a gene: 8. The CDR3 reads CASSGFTGVGYTF. CDR3 sequence (DNA): TGTGCCAGCAGCGGCTTCACAGGGGTCGGCTACACCTTC.

The chain has TRBV11-1 and TRBJ2-1, with TRBD1 matching over 8 bases. Germline loops: CDR1 SGHAT, CDR2 FQDESV (reference sequence). Trimming removed 5 bases from V and 9 bases from J; junction bases left unmatched: 6. The CDR3 spans 13 residues. This CDR3 is CASSPRGRVEQFF. CDR3 bases: TGTGCCAGCAGCCCCAGGGGGCGGGTTGAGCAGTTCTTC.

The CDR3 DNA sequence: TGTGCCAGCAGCTTAGCGTCAGGAGGCGGCTATGGCTACACCTTC. This encodes CASSLASGGGYGYTF. This chain uses TRBV7-2 with TRBJ1-2; D remains ambiguous. V was shortened by 0 bases and J by 4 bases, with 12 bases between the two germline ends. The germline gives CDR1 SGHTA, CDR2 FQGNSA. The CDR3 length is 15 residues.

The chain links TRBV28 to TRBJ2-1; D is unclear. The V end was cut by 3 bases, the J end by 2 bases, with 8 bases between. CDR1 MDHEN and CDR2 SYDVKM come from the germline V gene. The CDR3 sequence is 14 residues long. In DNA, the CDR3 is TGTGCCAGCAGTTTCCGAAGGACCTACAATGAGCAGTTCTTC. It specifies CASSFRRTYNEQFF.

This clone was found once. The rearrangement joins TRBV5-1 to TRBJ2-1, with 12 nucleotides matching TRBD2. The CDR3 loop spans 15 amino acids. V was clipped by 4 bases and J by 4 bases; unmatched bases: 3. Germline assignment: CDR1 SGHRS and CDR2 YFSETQ. CDR3 DNA: TGCGCCAGCAGCGAACTAGCGGGAGGTTACAATGAGCAGTTCTTC. As protein: CASSELAGGYNEQFF.

This chain joins TRBV9 and TRBJ1-2, with D hard to call. CDR1 SGDLS and CDR2 YYNGEE come from the germline V gene. This CDR3 comprises 14 residues. Trimming left V 0 bases short and J 6 bases short, with 12 bases between. For the CDR3, the DNA is TGTGCCAGCAGCGTAGTTAATGGCCAGAATGGCTACACCTTC. The encoded protein is CASSVVNGQNGYTF.

About this clone: Distinct nucleotide sequences in the sample also encode this CDR3. The gene calls are TRBV28 and TRBJ1-2; perhaps TRBD1 as D (5 bases). This CDR3 is built from 13 residues. In germline, CDR1 is MDHEN, CDR2 SYDVKM. V lost 3 bases, J lost 3 bases, and 8 bases lay in between. This CDR3 is CASSLGRDYGYTF. In DNA, the CDR3 is TGTGCCAGCAGTTTGGGACGGGACTATGGCTACACCTTC.

The sample holds a few counts of this clone. This chain links TRBV6-6 with TRBJ1-1; weak D call: TRBD1 (5 bases). This CDR3 has 14 residues. The V and J ends lost 5 bases and 4 bases respectively, with 14 bases between them. Germline assignment: CDR1 MNHNY and CDR2 SVGAGI (reference sequence). The CDR3 DNA is TGTGCCAGCAGTCGGGACTTAAGAGGCACTGAAGCTTTCTTT. Amino acid sequence: CASSRDLRGTEAFF.

This chain uses TRBV7-9 with TRBJ2-1, with 7 bases lining up with TRBD2. The J segment lost 5 bases and the V segment lost 5 bases, leaving 9 bases of the junction unmatched. Germline CDR1 and CDR2: SEHNR and FQNEAQ (reference sequence). CDR3 size: 15 residues. The CDR3 sequence is CASSEGLVYHNEQFF. Here the CDR3 DNA reads TGTGCCAGCAGCGAAGGACTAGTGTACCACAATGAGCAGTTCTTC.

This sequence joins TRBV28 and TRBJ2-2; D is perhaps TRBD1 (5 bases). CDR3 length equals 16 residues. The V end was cut by 0 bases, the J end by 4 bases, with 12 bases between. The germline gives CDR1 MDHEN, CDR2 SYDVKM. CDR3 protein: CASSLWGIQVTGELFF. In DNA, the CDR3 is TGTGCCAGCAGTTTATGGGGGATACAGGTCACCGGGGAGCTGTTTTTT.